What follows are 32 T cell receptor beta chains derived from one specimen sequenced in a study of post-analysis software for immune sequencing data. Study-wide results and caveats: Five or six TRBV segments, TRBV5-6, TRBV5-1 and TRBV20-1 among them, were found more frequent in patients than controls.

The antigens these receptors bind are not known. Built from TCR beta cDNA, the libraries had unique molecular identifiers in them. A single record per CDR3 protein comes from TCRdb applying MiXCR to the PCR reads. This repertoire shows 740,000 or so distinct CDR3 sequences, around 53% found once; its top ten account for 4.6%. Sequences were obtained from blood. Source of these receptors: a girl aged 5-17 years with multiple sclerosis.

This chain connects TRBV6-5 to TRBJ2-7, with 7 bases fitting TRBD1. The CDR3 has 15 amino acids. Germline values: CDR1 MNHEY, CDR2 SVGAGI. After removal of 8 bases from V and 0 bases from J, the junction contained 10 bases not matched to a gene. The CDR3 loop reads CASRQYRDSSYEQYF. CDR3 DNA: TGTGCCAGCCGCCAGTACCGGGACAGCTCCTACGAGCAGTACTTC.

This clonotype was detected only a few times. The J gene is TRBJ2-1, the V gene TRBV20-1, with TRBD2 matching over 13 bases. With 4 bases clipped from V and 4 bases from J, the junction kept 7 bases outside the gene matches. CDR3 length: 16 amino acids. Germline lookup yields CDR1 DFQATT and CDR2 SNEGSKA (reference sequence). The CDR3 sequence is CSAITSGGEGYNEQFF. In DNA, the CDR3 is TGCAGTGCTATTACTAGCGGGGGGGAGGGGTACAATGAGCAGTTCTTC.

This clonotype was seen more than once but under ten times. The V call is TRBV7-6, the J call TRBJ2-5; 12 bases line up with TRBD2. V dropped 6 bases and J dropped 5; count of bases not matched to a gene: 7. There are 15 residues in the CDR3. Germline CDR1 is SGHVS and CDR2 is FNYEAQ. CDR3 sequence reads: CASSGLAGKAETQYF. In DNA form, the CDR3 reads TGTGCCAGCAGTGGACTAGCGGGAAAGGCGGAGACCCAGTACTTC.

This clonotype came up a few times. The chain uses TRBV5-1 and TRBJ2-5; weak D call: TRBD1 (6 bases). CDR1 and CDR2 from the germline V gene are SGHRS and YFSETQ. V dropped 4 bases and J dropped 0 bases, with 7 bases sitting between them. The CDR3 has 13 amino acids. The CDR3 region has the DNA TGCGCCAGCAGCCCAGGGGACCAAGAGACCCAGTACTTC. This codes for CASSPGDQETQYF.

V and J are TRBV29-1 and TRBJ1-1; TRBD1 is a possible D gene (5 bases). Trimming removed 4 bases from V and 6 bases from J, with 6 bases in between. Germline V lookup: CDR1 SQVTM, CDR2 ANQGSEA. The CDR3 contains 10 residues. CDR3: CSVGQPEAFF. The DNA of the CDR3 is TGCAGCGTTGGACAGCCTGAAGCTTTCTTT.

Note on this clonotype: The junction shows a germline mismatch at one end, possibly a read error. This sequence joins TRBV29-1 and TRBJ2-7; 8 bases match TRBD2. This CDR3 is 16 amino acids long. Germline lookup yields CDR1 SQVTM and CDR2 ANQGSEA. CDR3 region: CGVDLVAGGEPYEQYF. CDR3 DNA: TGCGGCGTTGATCTAGTGGCGGGAGGCGAACCCTACGAGCAGTACTTC.

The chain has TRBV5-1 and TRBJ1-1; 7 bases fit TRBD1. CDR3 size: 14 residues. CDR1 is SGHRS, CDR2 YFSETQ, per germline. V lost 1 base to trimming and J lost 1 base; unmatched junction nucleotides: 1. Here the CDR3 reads CASSLYRGNTEAFF. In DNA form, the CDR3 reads TGCGCCAGCAGCTTGTACAGGGGGAACACTGAAGCTTTCTTT.

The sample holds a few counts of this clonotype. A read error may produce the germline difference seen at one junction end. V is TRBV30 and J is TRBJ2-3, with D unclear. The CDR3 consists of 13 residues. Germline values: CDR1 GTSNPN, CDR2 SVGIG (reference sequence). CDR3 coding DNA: TGCTCCCGAGGCCGAAAGTCAGCAGATACGCAGTATTTT. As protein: CSRGRKSADTQYF.

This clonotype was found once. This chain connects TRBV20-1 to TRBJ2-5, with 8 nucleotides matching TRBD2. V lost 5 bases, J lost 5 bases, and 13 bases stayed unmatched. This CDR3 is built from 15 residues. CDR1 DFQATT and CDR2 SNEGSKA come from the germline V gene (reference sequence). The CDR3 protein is CSARTSRGPPETQYF. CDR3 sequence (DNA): TGCAGTGCTCGGACTAGCAGGGGCCCTCCGGAGACCCAGTACTTC.

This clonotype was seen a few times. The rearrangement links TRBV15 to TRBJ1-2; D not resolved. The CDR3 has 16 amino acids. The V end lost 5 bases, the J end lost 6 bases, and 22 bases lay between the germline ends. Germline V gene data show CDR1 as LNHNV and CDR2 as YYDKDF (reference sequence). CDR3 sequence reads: CATSGPQDFATHGYTF. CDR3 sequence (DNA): TGTGCCACCAGCGGACCCCAGGACTTCGCTACGCATGGCTACACCTTC.

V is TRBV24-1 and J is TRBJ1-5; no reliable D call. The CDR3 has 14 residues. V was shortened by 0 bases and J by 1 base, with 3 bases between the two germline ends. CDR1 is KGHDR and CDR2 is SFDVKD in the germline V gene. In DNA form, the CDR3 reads TGTGCCACCAGTGATTTGTTGAGCAATCAGCCCCAGCATTTT. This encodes CATSDLLSNQPQHF.

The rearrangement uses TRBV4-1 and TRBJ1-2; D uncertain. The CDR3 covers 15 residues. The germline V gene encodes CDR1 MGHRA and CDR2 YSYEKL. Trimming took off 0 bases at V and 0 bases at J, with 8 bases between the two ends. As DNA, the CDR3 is TGCGCCAGCAGCCAAGAAGGCCGAGCTAACTATGGCTACACCTTC. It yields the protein CASSQEGRANYGYTF.

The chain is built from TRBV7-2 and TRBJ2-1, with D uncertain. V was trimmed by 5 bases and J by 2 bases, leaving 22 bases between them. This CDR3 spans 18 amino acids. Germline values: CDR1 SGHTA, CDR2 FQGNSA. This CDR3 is CASSKGRVDVWAYNEQFF. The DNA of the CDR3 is TGTGCCAGCAGCAAAGGGCGAGTGGACGTCTGGGCCTACAATGAGCAGTTCTTC.

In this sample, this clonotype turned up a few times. CDR3 sequence (DNA): TGCAGTGCTAGACAGCCCGACGGAGGCTACACCTTC. This gives the protein CSARQPDGGYTF. The chain combines TRBV20-1 with TRBJ1-2; D not certain. Trimming took 2 bases from V and 8 from J, leaving 12 bases between them. The CDR3 loop spans 12 amino acids. Germline CDR1 is DFQATT and CDR2 is SNEGSKA (reference sequence).

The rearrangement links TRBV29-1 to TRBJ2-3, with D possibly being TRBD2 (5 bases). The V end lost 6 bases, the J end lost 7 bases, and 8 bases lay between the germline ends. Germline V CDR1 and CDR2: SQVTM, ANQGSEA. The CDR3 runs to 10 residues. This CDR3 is CSVLDYTQYF. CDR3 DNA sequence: TGCAGCGTCCTGGACTATACGCAGTATTTT.

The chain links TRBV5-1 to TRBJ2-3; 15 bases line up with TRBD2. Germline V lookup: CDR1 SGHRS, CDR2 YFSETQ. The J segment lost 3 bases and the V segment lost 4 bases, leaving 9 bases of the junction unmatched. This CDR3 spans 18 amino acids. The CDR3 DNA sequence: TGCGCCAGCAGCGCCGGGACTAGCGGGAGGTCTCTAACAGATACGCAGTATTTT. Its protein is CASSAGTSGRSLTDTQYF. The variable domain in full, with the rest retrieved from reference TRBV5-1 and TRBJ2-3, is KAGVTQTPRYLIKTRGQQVTLSCSPISGHRSVSWYQQTPGQGLQFLFEYFSETQRNKGNFPGRFSGRQFSNSRSEMNVSTLELGDSALYLCASSAGTSGRSLTDTQYFGPGTRLTVL.

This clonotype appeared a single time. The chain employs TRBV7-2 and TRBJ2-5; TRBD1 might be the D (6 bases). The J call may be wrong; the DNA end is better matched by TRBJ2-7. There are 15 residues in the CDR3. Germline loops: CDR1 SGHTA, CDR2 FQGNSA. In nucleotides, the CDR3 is TGTGCCAGCAGCCCTCGGACGCAGGGGACCTACGAGCAGTACTTC. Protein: CASSPRTQGTYEQYF.

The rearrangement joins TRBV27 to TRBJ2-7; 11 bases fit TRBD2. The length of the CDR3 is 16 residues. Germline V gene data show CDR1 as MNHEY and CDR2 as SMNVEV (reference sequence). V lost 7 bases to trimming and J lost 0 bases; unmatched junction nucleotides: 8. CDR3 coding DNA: TGTGCCAGCACTACTAGCGGGGGAATTAACTCCTACGAGCAGTACTTC. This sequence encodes CASTTSGGINSYEQYF.

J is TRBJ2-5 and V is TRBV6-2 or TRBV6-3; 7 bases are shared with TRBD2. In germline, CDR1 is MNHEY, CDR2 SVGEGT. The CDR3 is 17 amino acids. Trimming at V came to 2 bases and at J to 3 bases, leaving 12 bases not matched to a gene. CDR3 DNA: TGTGCCAGCAGTTACCCGGGATCTGGGCTAGCGGAAGAGACCCAGTACTTC. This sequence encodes CASSYPGSGLAEETQYF.

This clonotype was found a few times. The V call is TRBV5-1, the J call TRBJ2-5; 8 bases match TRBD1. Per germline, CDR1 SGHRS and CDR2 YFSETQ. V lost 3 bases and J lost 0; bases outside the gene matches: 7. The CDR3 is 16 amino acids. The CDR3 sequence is CASSWLQGAHQETQYF. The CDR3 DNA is TGCGCCAGCAGCTGGTTGCAGGGGGCCCACCAAGAGACCCAGTACTTC.

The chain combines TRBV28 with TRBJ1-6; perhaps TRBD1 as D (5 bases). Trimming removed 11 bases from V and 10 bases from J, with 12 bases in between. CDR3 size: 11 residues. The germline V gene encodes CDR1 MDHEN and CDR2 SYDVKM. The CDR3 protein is CAASGGSPLHF. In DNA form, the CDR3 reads TGTGCCGCCTCTGGGGGGTCACCCCTCCACTTT.

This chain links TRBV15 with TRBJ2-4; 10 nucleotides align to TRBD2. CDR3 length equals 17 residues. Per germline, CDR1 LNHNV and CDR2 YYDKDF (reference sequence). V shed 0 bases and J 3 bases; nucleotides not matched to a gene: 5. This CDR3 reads CATSRERLAGGKNIQYF. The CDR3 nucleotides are TGTGCCACCAGCAGAGAACGACTAGCGGGCGGCAAAAACATTCAGTACTTC.

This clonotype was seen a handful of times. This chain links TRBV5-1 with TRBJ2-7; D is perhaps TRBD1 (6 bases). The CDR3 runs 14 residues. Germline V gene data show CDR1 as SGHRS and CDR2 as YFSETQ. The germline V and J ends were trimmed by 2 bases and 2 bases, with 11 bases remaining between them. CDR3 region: CASSFQQGTYEQYF. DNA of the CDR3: TGCGCCAGCAGCTTCCAACAGGGTACCTACGAGCAGTACTTC.

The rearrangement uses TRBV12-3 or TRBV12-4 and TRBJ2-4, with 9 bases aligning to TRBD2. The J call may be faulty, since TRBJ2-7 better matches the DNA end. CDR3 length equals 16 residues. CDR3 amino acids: CASRLTSGGSSYEQYF. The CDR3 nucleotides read TGTGCCAGCAGACTGACTAGCGGTGGGTCTTCCTACGAGCAGTACTTC.

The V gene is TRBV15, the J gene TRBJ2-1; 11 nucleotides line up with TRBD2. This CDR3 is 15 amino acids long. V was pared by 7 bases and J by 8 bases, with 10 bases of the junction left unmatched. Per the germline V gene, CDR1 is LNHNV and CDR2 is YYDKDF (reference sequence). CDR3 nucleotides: TGTGCCACCACCCAACTAGCGGGAGTTAGCGATGAGCAGTTCTTC. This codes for CATTQLAGVSDEQFF.

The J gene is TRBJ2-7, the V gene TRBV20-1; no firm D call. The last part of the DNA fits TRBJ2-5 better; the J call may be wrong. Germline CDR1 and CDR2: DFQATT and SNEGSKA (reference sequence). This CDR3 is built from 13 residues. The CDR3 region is CSARSRESETQYF. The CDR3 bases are TGCAGTGCTAGGAGTAGGGAAAGTGAGACCCAGTACTTC.

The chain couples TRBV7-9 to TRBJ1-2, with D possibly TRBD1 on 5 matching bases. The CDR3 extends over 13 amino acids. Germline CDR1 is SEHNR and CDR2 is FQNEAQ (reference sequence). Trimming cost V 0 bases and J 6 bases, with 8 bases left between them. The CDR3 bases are TGTGCCAGCAGCTTAGCCAGGGAGGATGGCTACACCTTC. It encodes CASSLAREDGYTF.

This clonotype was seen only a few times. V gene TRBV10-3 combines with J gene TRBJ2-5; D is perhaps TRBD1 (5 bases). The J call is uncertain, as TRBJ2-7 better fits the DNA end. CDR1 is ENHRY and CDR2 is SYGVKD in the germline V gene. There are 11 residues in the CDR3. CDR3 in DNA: TGTGCCATCAGGGACATTTACGAGCAGTACTTC. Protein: CAIRDIYEQYF.

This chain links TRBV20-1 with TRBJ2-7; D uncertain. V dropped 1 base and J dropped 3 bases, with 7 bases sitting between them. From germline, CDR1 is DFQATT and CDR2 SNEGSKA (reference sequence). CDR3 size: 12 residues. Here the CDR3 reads CSARAYSYEQYF. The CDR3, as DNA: TGCAGTGCTAGAGCGTACAGCTACGAGCAGTACTTC.

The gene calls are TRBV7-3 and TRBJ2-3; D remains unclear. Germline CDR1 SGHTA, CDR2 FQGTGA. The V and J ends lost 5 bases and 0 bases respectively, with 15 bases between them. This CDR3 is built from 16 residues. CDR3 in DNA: TGTGCCAGCAGCCCGAAAATTGGGTATAGCACAGATACGCAGTATTTT. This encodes CASSPKIGYSTDTQYF.

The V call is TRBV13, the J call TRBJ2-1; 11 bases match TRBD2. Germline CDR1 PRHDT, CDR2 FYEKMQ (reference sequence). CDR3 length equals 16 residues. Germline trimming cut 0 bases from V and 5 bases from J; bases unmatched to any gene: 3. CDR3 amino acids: CASSLGPSGGHNEQFF. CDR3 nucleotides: TGTGCCAGCAGCTTAGGACCTAGCGGGGGGCACAATGAGCAGTTCTTC.

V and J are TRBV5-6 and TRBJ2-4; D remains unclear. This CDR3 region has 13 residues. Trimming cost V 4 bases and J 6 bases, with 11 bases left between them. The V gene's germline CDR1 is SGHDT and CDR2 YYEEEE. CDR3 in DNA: TGTGCCAGCAGCGCTACCGAGACAAACATTCAGTACTTC. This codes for CASSATETNIQYF.